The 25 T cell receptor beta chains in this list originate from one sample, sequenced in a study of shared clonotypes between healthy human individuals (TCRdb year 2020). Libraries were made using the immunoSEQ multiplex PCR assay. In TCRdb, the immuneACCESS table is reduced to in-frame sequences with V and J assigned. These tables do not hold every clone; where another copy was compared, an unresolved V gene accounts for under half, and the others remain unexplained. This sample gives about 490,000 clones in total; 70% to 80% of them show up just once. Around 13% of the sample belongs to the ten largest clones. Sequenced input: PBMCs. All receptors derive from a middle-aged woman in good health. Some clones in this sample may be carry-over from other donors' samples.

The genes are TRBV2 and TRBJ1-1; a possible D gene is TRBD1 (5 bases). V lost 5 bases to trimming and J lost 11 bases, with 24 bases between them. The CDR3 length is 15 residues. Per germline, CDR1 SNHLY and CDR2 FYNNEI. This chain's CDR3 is CASSTTPALTGGAFF. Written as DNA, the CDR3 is TGTGCCAGCAGTACGACCCCGGCACTCACAGGAGGGGCTTTCTTT. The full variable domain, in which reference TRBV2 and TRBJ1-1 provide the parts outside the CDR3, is EPEVTQTPSHQVTQMGQEVILRCVPISNHLYFYWYRQILGQKVEFLVSFYNNEISEKSEIFDDQFSVERPDGSNFTLKIRSTKLEDSAMYFCASSTTPALTGGAFFGQGTRLTVV.

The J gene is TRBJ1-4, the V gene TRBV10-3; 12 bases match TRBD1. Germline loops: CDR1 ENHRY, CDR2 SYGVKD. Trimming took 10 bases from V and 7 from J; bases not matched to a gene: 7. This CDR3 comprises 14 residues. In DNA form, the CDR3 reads TGTGCCACCCGGGACAGGGGGCAGTTTGAAAAACTGTTTTTT. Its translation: CATRDRGQFEKLFF.

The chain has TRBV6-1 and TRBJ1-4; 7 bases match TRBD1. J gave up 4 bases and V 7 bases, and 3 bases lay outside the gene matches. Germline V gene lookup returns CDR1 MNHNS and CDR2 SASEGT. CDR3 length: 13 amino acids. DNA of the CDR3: TGTGCCAGCACAGGGGGGGGTAATGAAAAACTGTTTTTT. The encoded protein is CASTGGGNEKLFF.

The CDR3 DNA reads as TGCAGCGCCGACGGTCGGACACTAAGCTCCTACAATGAGCAGTTCTTC. This sequence encodes CSADGRTLSSYNEQFF. V gene TRBV29-1 combines with J gene TRBJ2-1, with D maybe TRBD1 (5 bases). The germline V gene has CDR1 SQVTM and CDR2 ANQGSEA. The CDR3 covers 16 residues. V gave up 7 bases and J gave up 0 bases, with 19 bases separating them.

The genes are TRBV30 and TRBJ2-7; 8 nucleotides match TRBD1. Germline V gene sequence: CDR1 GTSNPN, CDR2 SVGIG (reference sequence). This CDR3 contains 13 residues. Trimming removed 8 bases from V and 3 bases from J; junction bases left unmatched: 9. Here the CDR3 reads CAGRTGNIYEQYF. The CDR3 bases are TGTGCCGGACGGACAGGGAACATCTACGAGCAGTACTTC.

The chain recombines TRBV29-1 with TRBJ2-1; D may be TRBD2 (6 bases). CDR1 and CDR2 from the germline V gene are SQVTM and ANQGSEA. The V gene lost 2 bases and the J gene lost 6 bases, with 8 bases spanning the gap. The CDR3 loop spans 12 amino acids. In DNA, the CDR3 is TGCAGCGTTGAACAGGGAGGCAATGAGCAGTTCTTC. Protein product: CSVEQGGNEQFF.

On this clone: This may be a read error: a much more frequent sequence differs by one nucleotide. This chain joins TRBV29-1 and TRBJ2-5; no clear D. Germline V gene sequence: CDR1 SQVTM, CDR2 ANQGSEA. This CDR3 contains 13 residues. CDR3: CSFESHLGETQYF. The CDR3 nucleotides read TGCAGCTTTGAATCCCATTTAGGGGAGACCCAGTACTTC.

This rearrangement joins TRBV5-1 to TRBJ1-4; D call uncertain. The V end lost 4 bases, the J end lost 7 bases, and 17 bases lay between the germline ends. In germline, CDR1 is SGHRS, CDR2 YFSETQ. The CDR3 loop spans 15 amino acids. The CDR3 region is CASSPLEAGGEKLFF. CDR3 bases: TGCGCCAGCAGCCCCCTTGAGGCGGGCGGTGAAAAACTGTTTTTT.

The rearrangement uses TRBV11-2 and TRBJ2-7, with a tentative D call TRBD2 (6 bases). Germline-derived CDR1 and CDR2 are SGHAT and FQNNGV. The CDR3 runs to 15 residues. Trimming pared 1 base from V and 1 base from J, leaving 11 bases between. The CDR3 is CASSLAPTRSYEQYF. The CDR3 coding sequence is TGTGCCAGCAGCTTAGCCCCGACTAGGTCCTACGAGCAGTACTTC. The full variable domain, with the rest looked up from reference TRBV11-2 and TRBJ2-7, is EAGVAQSPRYKIIEKRQSVAFWCNPISGHATLYWYQQILGQGPKLLIQFQNNGVVDDSQLPKDRFSAERLKGVDSTLKIQPAKLEDSAVYLCASSLAPTRSYEQYFGPGTRLTVT.

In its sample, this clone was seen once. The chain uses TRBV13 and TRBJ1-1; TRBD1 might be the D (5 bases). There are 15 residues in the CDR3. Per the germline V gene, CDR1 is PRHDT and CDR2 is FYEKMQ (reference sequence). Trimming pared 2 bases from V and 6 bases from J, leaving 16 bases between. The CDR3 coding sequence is TGTGCCAGCAGCTTAACTTCCGGGACTCTCTCTGAAGCTTTCTTT. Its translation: CASSLTSGTLSEAFF. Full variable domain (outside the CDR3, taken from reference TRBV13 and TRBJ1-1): AAGVIQSPRHLIKEKRETATLKCYPIPRHDTVYWYQQGPGQDPQFLISFYEKMQSDKGSIPDRFSAQQFSDYHSELNMSSLELGDSALYFCASSLTSGTLSEAFFGQGTRLTVV.

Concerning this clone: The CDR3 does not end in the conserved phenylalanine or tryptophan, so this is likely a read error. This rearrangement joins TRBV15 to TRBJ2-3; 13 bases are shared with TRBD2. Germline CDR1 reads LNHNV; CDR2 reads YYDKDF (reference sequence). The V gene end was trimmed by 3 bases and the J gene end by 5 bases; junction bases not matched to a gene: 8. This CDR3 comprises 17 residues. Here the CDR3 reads CATSRDRLAGGIDTQYS. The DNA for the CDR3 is TGTGCCACCAGCAGGGACCGACTAGCGGGAGGCATAGATACGCAGTATTCT.

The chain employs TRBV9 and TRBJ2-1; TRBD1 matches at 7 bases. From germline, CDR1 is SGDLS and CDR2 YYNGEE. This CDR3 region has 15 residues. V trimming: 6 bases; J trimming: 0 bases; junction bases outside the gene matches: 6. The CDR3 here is CASNLQGDSYNEQFF. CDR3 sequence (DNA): TGTGCCAGCAATCTTCAGGGGGACTCCTACAATGAGCAGTTCTTC.

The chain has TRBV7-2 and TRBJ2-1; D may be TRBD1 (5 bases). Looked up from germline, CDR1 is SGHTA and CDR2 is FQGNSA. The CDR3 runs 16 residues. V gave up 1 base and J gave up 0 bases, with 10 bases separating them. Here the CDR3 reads CASSLDGHFSYNEQFF. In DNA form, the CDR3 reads TGTGCCAGCAGCTTAGATGGACACTTCTCCTACAATGAGCAGTTCTTC. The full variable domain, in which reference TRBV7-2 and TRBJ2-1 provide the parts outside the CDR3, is GAGVSQSPSNKVTEKGKDVELRCDPISGHTALYWYRQSLGQGLEFLIYFQGNSAPDKSGLPSDRFSAERTGGSVSTLTIQRTQQEDSAVYLCASSLDGHFSYNEQFFGPGTRLTVL.

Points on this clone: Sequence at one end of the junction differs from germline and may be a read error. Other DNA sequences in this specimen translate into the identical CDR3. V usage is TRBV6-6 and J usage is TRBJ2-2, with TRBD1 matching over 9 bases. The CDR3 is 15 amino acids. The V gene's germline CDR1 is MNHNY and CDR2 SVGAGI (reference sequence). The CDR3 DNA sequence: TGTGCCAGCAGACTACAGGGGGCGGGCACCGGGGAGCTGTTCTTT. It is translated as CASRLQGAGTGELFF.

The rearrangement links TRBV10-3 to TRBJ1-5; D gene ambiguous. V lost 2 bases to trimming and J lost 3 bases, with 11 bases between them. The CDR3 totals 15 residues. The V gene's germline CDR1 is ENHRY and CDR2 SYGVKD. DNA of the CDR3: TGTGCCATCAGTGAGGTGTCCGTCATCAATCAGCCCCAGCATTTT. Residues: CAISEVSVINQPQHF.

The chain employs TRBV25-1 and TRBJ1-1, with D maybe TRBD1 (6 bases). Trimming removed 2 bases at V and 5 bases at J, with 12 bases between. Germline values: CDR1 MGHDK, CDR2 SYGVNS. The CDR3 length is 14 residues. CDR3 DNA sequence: TGTGCCAGCAGTGAAAAGGGGGGGCTGACTGAAGCTTTCTTT. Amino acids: CASSEKGGLTEAFF.

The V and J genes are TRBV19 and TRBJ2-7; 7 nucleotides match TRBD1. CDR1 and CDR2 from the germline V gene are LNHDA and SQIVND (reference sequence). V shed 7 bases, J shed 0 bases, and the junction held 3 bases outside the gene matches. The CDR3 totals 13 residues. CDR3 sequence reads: CASMDRYSYEQYF. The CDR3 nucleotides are TGTGCCAGTATGGACAGGTACTCCTACGAGCAGTACTTC. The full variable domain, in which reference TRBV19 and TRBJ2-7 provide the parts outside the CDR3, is DGGITQSPKYLFRKEGQNVTLSCEQNLNHDAMYWYRQDPGQGLRLIYYSQIVNDFQKGDIAEGYSVSREKKESFPLTVTSAQKNPTAFYLCASMDRYSYEQYFGPGTRLTVT.

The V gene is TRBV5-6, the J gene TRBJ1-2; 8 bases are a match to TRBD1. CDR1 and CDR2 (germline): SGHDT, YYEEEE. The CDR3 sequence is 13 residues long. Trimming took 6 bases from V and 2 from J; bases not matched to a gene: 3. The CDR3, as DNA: TGTGCCAGCATGGACAGGGAGAACTATGGCTACACCTTC. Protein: CASMDRENYGYTF.

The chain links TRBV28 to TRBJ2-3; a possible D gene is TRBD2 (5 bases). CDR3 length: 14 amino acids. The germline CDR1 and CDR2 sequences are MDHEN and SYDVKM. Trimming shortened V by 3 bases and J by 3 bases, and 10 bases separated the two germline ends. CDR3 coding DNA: TGTGCCAGCAGTTTCGTCCAGCGGACAGATACGCAGTATTTT. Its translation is CASSFVQRTDTQYF. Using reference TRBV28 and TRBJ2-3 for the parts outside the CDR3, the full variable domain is DVKVTQSSRYLVKRTGEKVFLECVQDMDHENMFWYRQDPGLGLRLIYFSYDVKMKEKGDIPEGYSVSREKKERFSLILESASTNQTSMYLCASSFVQRTDTQYFGPGTRLTVL.

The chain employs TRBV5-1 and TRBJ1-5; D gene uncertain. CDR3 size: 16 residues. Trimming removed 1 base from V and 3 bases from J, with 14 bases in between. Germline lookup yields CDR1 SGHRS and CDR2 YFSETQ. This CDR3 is CASSLLDLPPNQPQHF. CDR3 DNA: TGCGCCAGCAGCTTGTTGGACCTACCCCCCAATCAGCCCCAGCATTTT.

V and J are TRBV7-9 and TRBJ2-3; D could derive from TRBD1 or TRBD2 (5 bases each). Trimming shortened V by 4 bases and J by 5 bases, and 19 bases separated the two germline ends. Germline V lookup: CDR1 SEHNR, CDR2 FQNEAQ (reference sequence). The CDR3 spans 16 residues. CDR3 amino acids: CASSSRDLSTVDTQYF. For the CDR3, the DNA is TGTGCCAGCAGCTCCCGGGACCTTTCGACGGTAGATACGCAGTATTTT.

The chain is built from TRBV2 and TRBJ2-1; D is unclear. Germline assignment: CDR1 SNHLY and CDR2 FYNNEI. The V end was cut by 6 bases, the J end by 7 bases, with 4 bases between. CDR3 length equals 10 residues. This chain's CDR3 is CASRENEQFF. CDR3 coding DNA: TGTGCCAGCAGGGAGAATGAGCAGTTCTTC.

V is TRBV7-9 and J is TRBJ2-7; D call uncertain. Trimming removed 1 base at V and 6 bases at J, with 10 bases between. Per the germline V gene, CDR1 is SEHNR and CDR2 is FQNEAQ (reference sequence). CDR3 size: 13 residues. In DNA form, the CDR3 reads TGTGCCAGCAGCTTAGATCATTTTTCCGAGCAGTACTTC. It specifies CASSLDHFSEQYF.

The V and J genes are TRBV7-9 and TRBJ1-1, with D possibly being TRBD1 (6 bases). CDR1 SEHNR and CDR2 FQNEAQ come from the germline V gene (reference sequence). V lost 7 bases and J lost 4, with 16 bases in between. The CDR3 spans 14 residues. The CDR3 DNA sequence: TGTGCCAGCACCAGAATGGTGGGGGCCACTGAAGCTTTCTTT. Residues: CASTRMVGATEAFF.

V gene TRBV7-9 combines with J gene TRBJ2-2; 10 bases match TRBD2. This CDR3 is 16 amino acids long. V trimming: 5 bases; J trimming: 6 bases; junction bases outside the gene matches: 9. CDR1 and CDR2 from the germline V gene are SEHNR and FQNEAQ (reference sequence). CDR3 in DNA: TGTGCCAGCAGCACCCTAGCGGGAGAGGGAGCCGGGGAGCTGTTTTTT. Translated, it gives CASSTLAGEGAGELFF. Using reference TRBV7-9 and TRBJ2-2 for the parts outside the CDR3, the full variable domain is DTGVSQNPRHKITKRGQNVTFRCDPISEHNRLYWYRQTLGQGPEFLTYFQNEAQLEKSRLLSDRFSAERPKGSFSTLEIQRTEQGDSAMYLCASSTLAGEGAGELFFGEGSRLTVL.